Below, one T cell receptor beta chain is given with its context. Researchers report immunoSEQ v3.0 was run at survey level. The data were produced by immunoSEQ multiplex PCR, yet TCRdb's version contains in-frame clones alone and is incomplete. The profile covers 20,000 or so clones, with around 81% appearing a single time and about 6.9% taken by the ten largest. This entry is derived from a study of long-term antiretroviral therapy in people with HIV. V gave up 3 bases and J gave up 0 bases; unmatched junction bases: 4. Looked up from germline, CDR1 is LNHNV and CDR2 is YYDKDF (reference sequence). The CDR3 runs 15 residues.

The receptor was derived from a man in his forties or fifties with HIV. The sample in question was unsorted PBMCs, obtained 2.2 years after starting antiretroviral therapy. J is TRBJ1-2 and V is TRBV15; TRBD1 matches 7 bases. This CDR3 reads CATSRTGRSNYGYTF. DNA of the CDR3: TGTGCCACCAGCAGGACAGGGCGATCTAACTATGGCTACACCTTC.